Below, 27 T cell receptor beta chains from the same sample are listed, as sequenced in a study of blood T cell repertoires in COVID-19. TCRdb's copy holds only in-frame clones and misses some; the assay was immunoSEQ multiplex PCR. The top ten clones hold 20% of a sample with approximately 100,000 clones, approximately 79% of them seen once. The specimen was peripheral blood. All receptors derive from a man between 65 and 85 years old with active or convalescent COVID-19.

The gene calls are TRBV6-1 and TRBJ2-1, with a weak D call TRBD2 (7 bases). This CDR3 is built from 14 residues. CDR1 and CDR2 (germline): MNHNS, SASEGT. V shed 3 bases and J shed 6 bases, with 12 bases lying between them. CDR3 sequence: CASSEGGGRNEQFF. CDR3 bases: TGTGCCAGCAGTGAGGGGGGGGGCCGCAATGAGCAGTTCTTC.

In nucleotides, the CDR3 is TGTGCCAGCAGTGACTCGACAGGAGCCTTCTACAATGAGCAGTTCTTC. This sequence encodes CASSDSTGAFYNEQFF. The chain uses TRBV25-1 and TRBJ2-1; D may be TRBD1 (6 bases). Germline V gives CDR1 MGHDK, CDR2 SYGVNS. Trimming removed 3 bases at V and 3 bases at J, with 15 bases between. This CDR3 contains 16 residues.

CDR3 protein: CAGGQSSGANVLTF. The CDR3 DNA follows: TGTGCCGGCGGACAGAGCTCTGGGGCCAACGTCCTGACTTTC. The chain carries TRBV11-2 and TRBJ2-6; perhaps TRBD1 as D (6 bases). Germline CDR1 reads SGHAT; CDR2 reads FQNNGV. Trimming removed 11 bases at V and 0 bases at J, with 11 bases between. The CDR3 contains 14 residues.

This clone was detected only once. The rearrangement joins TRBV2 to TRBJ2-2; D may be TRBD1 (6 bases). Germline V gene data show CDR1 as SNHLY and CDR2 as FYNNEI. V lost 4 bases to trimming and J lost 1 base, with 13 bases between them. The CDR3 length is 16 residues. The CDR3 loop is CASSGKQGWNTGELFF. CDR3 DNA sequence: TGTGCCAGCAGTGGAAAACAGGGCTGGAACACCGGGGAGCTGTTTTTT.

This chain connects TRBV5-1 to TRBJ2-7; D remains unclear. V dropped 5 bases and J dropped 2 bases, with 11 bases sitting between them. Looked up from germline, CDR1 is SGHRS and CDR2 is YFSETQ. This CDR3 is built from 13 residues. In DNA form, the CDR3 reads TGCGCCAGCAGTTTAACAGAAACCTACGAGCAGTACTTC. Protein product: CASSLTETYEQYF.

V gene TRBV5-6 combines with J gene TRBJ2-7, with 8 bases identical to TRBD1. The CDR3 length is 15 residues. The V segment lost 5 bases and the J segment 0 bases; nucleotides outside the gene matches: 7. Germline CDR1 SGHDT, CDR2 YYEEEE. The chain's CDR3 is CASSQDRGLSYEQYF. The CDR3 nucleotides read TGTGCCAGCAGTCAAGACAGGGGTCTCTCCTACGAGCAGTACTTC.

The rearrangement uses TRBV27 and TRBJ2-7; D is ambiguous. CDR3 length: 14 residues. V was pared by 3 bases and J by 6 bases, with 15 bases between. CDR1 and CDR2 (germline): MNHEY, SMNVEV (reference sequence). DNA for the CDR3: TGTGCCAGCAGTTTGCACCTAGGAACCTCCGAGCAGTACTTC. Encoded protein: CASSLHLGTSEQYF.

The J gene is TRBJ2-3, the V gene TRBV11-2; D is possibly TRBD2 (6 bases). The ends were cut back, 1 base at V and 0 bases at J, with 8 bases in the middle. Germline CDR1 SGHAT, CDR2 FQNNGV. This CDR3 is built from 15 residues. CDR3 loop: CASSLGAGSTDTQYF. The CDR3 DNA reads TGTGCCAGCAGCTTAGGCGCGGGAAGCACAGATACGCAGTATTTT.

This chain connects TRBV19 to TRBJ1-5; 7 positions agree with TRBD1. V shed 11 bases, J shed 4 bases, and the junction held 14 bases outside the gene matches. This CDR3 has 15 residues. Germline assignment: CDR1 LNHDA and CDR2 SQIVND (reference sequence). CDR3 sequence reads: CAVRGVDRINQPQHF. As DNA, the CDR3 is TGTGCCGTGCGGGGGGTGGACAGGATAAATCAGCCCCAGCATTTT.

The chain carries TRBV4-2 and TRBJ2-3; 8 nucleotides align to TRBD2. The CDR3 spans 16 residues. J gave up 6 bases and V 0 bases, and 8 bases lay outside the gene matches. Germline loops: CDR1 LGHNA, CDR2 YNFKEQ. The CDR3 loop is CASSQENGRATDTQYF. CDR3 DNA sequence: TGTGCCAGCAGCCAAGAGAACGGGAGGGCGACTGATACGCAGTATTTT.

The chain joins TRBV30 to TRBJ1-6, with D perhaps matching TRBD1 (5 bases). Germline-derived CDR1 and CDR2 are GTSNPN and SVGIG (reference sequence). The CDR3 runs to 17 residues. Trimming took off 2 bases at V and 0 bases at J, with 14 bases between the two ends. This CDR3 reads CAWSPPGGFSYNSPLHF. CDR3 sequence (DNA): TGTGCCTGGAGTCCCCCGGGGGGATTCTCCTATAATTCACCCCTCCACTTT.

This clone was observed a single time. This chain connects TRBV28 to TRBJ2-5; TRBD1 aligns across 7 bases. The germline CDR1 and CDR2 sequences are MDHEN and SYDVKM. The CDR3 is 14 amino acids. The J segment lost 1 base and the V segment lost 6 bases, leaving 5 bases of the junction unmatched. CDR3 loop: CASSLDRSQETQYF. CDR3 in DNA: TGTGCCAGCAGCCTGGACAGGAGCCAAGAGACCCAGTACTTC.

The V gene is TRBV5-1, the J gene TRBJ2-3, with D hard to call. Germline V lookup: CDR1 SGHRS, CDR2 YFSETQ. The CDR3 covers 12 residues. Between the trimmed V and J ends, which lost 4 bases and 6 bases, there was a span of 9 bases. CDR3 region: CASSTMRDTQYF. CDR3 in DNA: TGCGCCAGCAGCACAATGAGGGATACGCAGTATTTT.

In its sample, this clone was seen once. This CDR3 reads CASSYAREGTEAFF. The CDR3 nucleotides are TGTGCCAGCAGTTATGCCAGGGAAGGCACTGAAGCTTTCTTT. J is TRBJ1-1 and V is TRBV2; possible D gene TRBD1, 5 bases. This CDR3 spans 14 amino acids. The V end lost 5 bases, the J end lost 4 bases, and 14 bases lay between the germline ends. The germline V gene has CDR1 SNHLY and CDR2 FYNNEI.

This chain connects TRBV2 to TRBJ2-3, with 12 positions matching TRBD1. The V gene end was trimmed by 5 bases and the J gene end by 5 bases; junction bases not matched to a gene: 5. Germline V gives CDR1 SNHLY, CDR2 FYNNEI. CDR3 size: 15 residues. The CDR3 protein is CASSSGTGGGDTQYF. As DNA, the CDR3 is TGTGCCAGCAGTTCCGGGACAGGGGGCGGAGATACGCAGTATTTT.

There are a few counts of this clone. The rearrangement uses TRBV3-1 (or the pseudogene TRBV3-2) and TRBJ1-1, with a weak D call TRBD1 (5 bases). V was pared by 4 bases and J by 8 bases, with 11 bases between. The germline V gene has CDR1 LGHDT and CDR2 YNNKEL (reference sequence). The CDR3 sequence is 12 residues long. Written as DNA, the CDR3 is TGTGCCAGCAGCCGGAAAGGGGCAGAAGCTTTCTTT. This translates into CASSRKGAEAFF.

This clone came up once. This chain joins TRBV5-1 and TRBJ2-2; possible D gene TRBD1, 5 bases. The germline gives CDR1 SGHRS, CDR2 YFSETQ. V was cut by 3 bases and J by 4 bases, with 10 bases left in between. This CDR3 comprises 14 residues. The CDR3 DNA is TGCGCCAGCAGCTCGGCAGGGATCACCGGGGAGCTGTTTTTT. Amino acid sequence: CASSSAGITGELFF.

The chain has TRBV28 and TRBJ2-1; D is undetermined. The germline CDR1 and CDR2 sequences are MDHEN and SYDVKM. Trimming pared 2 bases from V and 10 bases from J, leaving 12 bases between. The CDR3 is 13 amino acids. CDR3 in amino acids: CASSLSNPPEQFF. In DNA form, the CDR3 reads TGTGCCAGCAGTTTAAGCAACCCTCCCGAGCAGTTCTTC.

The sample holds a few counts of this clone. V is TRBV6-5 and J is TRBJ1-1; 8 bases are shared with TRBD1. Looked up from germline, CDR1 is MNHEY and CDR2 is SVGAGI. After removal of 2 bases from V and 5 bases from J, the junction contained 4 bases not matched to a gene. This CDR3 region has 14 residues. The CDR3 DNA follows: TGTGCCAGCAGTTACGGACAGGGCGGGACTGAAGCTTTCTTT. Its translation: CASSYGQGGTEAFF.

CDR3 nucleotides: TGCGCCAGCAGCAAGCAGGGACAGGGGACCTCCTACGAGCAGTACTTC. It yields the protein CASSKQGQGTSYEQYF. The chain recombines TRBV5-1 with TRBJ2-7, with TRBD1 matching 10 bases. V shed 4 bases and J 0 bases; nucleotides not matched to a gene: 7. This CDR3 is built from 16 residues. The V gene's germline CDR1 is SGHRS and CDR2 YFSETQ.

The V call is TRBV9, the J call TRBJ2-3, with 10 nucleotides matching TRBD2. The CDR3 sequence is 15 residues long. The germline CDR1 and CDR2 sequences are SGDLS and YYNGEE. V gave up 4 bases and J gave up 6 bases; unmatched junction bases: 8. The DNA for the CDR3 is TGTGCCAGCAGCCCCTCAGCGGGGGGGCATGATACGCAGTATTTT. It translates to CASSPSAGGHDTQYF.

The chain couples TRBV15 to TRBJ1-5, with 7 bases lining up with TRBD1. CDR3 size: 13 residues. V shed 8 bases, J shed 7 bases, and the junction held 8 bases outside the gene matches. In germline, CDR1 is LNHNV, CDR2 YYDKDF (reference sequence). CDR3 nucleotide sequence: TGTGCCACCGCAGGGGGTGATGGACAGCCCCAGCATTTT. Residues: CATAGGDGQPQHF.

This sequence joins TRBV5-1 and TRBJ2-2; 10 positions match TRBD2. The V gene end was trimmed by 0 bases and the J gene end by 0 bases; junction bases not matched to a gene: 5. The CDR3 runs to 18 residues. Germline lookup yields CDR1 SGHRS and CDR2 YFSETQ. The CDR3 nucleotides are TGCGCCAGCAGCTTGGGGCCTAGCGGGGGCCCGAACACCGGGGAGCTGTTTTTT. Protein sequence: CASSLGPSGGPNTGELFF.

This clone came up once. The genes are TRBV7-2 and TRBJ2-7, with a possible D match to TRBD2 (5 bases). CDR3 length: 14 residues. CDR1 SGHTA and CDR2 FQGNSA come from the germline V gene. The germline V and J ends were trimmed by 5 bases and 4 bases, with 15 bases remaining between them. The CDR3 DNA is TGTGCCAGCAGCCCGGCGGCACCGGGGTACGAGCAGTACTTC. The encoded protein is CASSPAAPGYEQYF.

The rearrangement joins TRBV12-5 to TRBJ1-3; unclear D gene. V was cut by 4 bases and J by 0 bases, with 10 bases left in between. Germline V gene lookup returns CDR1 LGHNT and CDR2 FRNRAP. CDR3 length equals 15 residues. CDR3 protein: CASGSLVISGNTIYF. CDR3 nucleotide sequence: TGTGCTAGTGGTTCCCTTGTTATCTCTGGAAACACCATATATTTT.

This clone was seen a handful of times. CDR3 sequence reads: CASSLASNTGELFF. The CDR3 DNA sequence: TGTGCCAGCAGCTTAGCCTCGAACACCGGGGAGCTGTTTTTT. J is TRBJ2-2 and V is TRBV11-2; no definite D call. The ends were cut back, 1 base at V and 0 bases at J, with 3 bases in the middle. CDR3 length: 14 amino acids. The germline V gene encodes CDR1 SGHAT and CDR2 FQNNGV.

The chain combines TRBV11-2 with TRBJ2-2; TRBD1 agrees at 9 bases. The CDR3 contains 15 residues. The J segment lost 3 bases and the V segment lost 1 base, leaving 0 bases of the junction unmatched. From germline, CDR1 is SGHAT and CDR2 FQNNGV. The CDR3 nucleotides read TGTGCCAGCAGCTTAGGGACAGGGGACACCGGGGAGCTGTTTTTT. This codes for CASSLGTGDTGELFF.